These T cell receptor beta chains were read from a single sample in a study of T cell responses to AZD1222 COVID-19 vaccine. Assay used: immunoSEQ multiplex PCR; TCRdb lists only in-frame clones, some missing. Found here are 95,000 to 150,000 clones, roughly 92% of them singletons; the top ten hold around 1.7%. The sequenced sample was peripheral blood, obtained on day 0 of AZD1222 vaccination. The receptors were sampled from an adult in good health. Each CDR3 is given with its conserved first and last residue. The D gene is left open where the match is weak. Clone size appears in some rows only: once, few, many, or a class for an expanded clone.

j_gene	d_gene	abundance	v_gene	CDR3aa	CDR3nt
TRBJ2-1	-	-	TRBV6-5	CASSYWPRREQFF	TGTGCCAGCAGTTACTGGCCCCGGCGAGAGCAGTTCTTC
TRBJ1-2	-	-	TRBV12-5	CASGLVDSGGYTF	TGTGCTAGTGGTTTGGTAGACTCGGGTGGCTACACCTTC
TRBJ1-1	-	-	TRBV10-3	CAIGTLLNTEAFF	TGTGCCATCGGGACCCTACTAAACACTGAAGCTTTCTTT
TRBJ1-2	TRBD1	-	TRBV7-2	CASSSQGEVYGYTF	TGTGCCAGCAGCTCACAGGGGGAGGTCTATGGCTACACCTTC
TRBJ2-5	-	-	TRBV5-1	CASSIGQAETQYF	TGCGCCAGCAGCATAGGCCAGGCGGAGACCCAGTACTTC
TRBJ2-1	TRBD2	-	TRBV27	CASSFGGSSGRARGYNEQFF	TGTGCCAGCAGTTTTGGGGGGTCTAGCGGGAGGGCCCGAGGCTACAATGAGCAGTTCTTC
TRBJ2-5	TRBD2	-	TRBV11-2	CASSWTSGRTETQYF	TGTGCCAGCAGCTGGACTAGCGGGAGGACAGAGACCCAGTACTTC
TRBJ2-1	-	-	TRBV18	CASSPGSKDEQFF	TGTGCCAGCTCACCCGGGAGTAAGGATGAGCAGTTCTTC
TRBJ2-7	TRBD2	-	TRBV2	CASRLTSGGPYEQYF	TGTGCCAGCAGGCTAACTAGCGGGGGGCCCTACGAGCAGTACTTC
TRBJ1-1	-	-	TRBV10-2	CASSLEITEAFF	TGCGCCAGCAGCCTTGAGATCACTGAAGCTTTCTTT
TRBJ2-3	-	-	TRBV11-1	CASSLNFPSTDTQYF	TGTGCCAGCAGCTTAAACTTCCCTAGCACAGATACGCAGTATTTT
TRBJ2-1	-	once	TRBV7-6	CASSLKGKGTYNEQFF	TGTGCCAGCAGCTTAAAGGGCAAGGGCACCTACAATGAGCAGTTCTTC
TRBJ1-1	-	-	TRBV6-2/TRBV6-3	CASSYGSGTEAFF	TGTGCCAGCAGTTACGGATCTGGCACTGAAGCTTTCTTT
TRBJ1-2	-	-	TRBV20-1	CSAYGNGYTF	TGCAGTGCTTACGGGAATGGCTACACCTTC
TRBJ2-5	-	once	TRBV5-6	CASSLTETQYF	TGTGCCAGCAGCTTAACAGAGACCCAGTACTTC
TRBJ1-1	-	-	TRBV11-3	CASSFFRDTEAFF	TGTGCCAGCAGCTTTTTCCGGGACACTGAAGCTTTCTTT
TRBJ1-1	-	-	TRBV2	CASKSGFLSTEAFF	TGTGCCAGCAAGTCAGGGTTTTTGAGCACTGAAGCTTTCTTT
TRBJ1-2	-	-	TRBV19	CASSIRGVGYGYTF	TGTGCCAGTAGTATAAGGGGTGTGGGCTATGGCTACACCTTC
TRBJ1-6	-	-	TRBV15	CATSRQTGYNSPLHF	TGTGCCACCAGCAGACAAACAGGGTATAATTCACCCCTCCACTTT